These 7 T cell receptor beta chains were sequenced from one sample in a study of T cell clonotyping in hematopoietic cell transplantation (dated by TCRdb to 2020 to 2023). Sample time point, as interpreted from the label and publication: recipient sample about 28 days before transplant, after cytoreduction. Preparation of the library involved the immunoSEQ multiplex PCR assay. TCRdb limited this immuneACCESS table to in-frame rearrangements with V and J called. A share of clones is missing; checked studies link under half to unresolved V genes, and the rest is unexplained. This sample comprises over 25,000 clones, 60% to 85% of them detected only once. The ten largest clones capture less than 7% of the sample. The specimen comprised peripheral blood mononuclear cells, sampled before stem cell transplant. The origin of the receptors is a woman in her twenties or thirties with chronic myeloid leukemia. Some clones in this sample may be carry-over from other donors' samples.

J is TRBJ1-4 and V is TRBV29-1; D not certain. The CDR3 covers 15 residues. The germline gives CDR1 SQVTM, CDR2 ANQGSEA. Trimming took off 0 bases at V and 6 bases at J, with 14 bases between the two ends. The CDR3 sequence is CSVEDPRRGDEKLFF. For the CDR3, the DNA is TGCAGCGTTGAAGACCCACGACGTGGGGATGAAAAACTGTTTTTT.

This chain joins TRBV28 and TRBJ2-7; D unresolved. V dropped 8 bases and J dropped 5 bases, with 7 bases sitting between them. Germline V gene data show CDR1 as MDHEN and CDR2 as SYDVKM. This CDR3 contains 10 residues. DNA for the CDR3: TGTGCCAGCGGAAGGAACGAGCAGTACTTC. Translated: CASGRNEQYF.

The rearrangement links TRBV7-8 to TRBJ2-3; D gene uncertain. Germline V gene sequence: CDR1 SGHVS, CDR2 FQNEAQ. This CDR3 has 14 amino acids. V was shortened by 5 bases and J by 4 bases, with 13 bases between the two germline ends. CDR3 DNA sequence: TGTGCCAGCAGCCCGACGCCCTTGCCAGATACGCAGTATTTT. Amino acids: CASSPTPLPDTQYF.

This clone has just a few counts. The rearrangement joins TRBV27 to TRBJ2-2; D gene uncertain. This CDR3 region has 12 residues. V lost 7 bases to trimming and J lost 5 bases, with 8 bases between them. CDR1 is MNHEY, CDR2 SMNVEV, per germline (reference sequence). CDR3 bases: TGTGCCAGCAACGGCCGGACCGGGGAGCTGTTTTTT. Translating it yields CASNGRTGELFF.

The chain recombines TRBV19 with TRBJ2-5; TRBD2 might be the D (7 bases). The CDR3 loop spans 13 amino acids. Trimming removed 6 bases from V and 4 bases from J, with 12 bases in between. Germline V gene data show CDR1 as LNHDA and CDR2 as SQIVND (reference sequence). The CDR3 DNA reads as TGTGCCAGTAGACGGGGGGCAGGAGAGACCCAGTACTTC. Its protein product is CASRRGAGETQYF.

This clone was counted a single time. This chain links TRBV19 with TRBJ2-3; 10 nucleotides agree with TRBD2. The CDR3 covers 18 residues. Germline V lookup: CDR1 LNHDA, CDR2 SQIVND (reference sequence). After removal of 5 bases from V and 2 bases from J, the junction contained 13 bases not matched to a gene. CDR3 residues: CASSPLAGTRMITDTQYF. CDR3 bases: TGTGCCAGTAGTCCACTAGCGGGGACCCGAATGATCACAGATACGCAGTATTTT.

V and J are TRBV7-2 and TRBJ1-2; 8 positions match TRBD1. The CDR3 is made up of 16 amino acids. The germline V gene encodes CDR1 SGHTA and CDR2 FQGNSA. Unmatched junction bases numbered 11, after V lost 5 bases and J lost 3 bases. CDR3 DNA: TGTGCCAGCAGCCGATTTCAGGGGGCTCCTGACTATGGCTACACCTTC. This codes for CASSRFQGAPDYGYTF.